This TCR beta chain was identified during a study of graft-versus-host responses after intestinal transplantation. Profiled with immunoSEQ multiplex PCR; TCRdb holds only in-frame clones, not every one. The table records about 45,000 clones, 90% to 95% of them present only once. The germline V gene has CDR1 MDHEN and CDR2 SYDVKM. CDR3 size: 16 residues. J lost 0 bases, V lost 4 bases, and 3 bases had no gene match. Sequenced material: PBMCs, taken 524 days after transplant. The genes are TRBV28 and TRBJ2-1; 10 bases align to TRBD2. This TCR came from a human patient who received an intestinal transplant, so some T cells may come from the graft donor. Here the CDR3 DNA reads TGTGCCAGCAGTTCTAGCGGGAGTGGCTCCTACAATGAGCAGTTCTTC. Translating it yields CASSSSGSGSYNEQFF.